What follows describes a single T cell receptor (beta chain). This entry comes from a study of blood T cell repertoires in COVID-19. The wider study: The United States, Italy and Spain supplied acute and convalescent COVID-19 samples. The analysed material was cDNA or gDNA that came from T cells, B-cell-depleted T cells, or PBMCs.

The CDR3 spans 15 residues. From germline, CDR1 is MNHEY and CDR2 SMNVEV (reference sequence). V shed 11 bases and J shed 6 bases, with 23 bases lying between them. In the original analysis: Estimated nucleated cell counts came from reference gene primer amplification. Only in-frame clones appear in the TCRdb table, and some are missing; sequencing was by immunoSEQ multiplex PCR. From that table come the V and J calls and clone size; the DNA was used to work out D and trimming. The sample includes roughly 140,000 clones, 76% seen only once; the top ten take 3.7%. This chain connects TRBV27 to TRBJ1-5; TRBD1 might be the D (5 bases). Source material: peripheral blood. The clonotype comes from an elderly woman with acute or convalescent COVID-19. In DNA form, the CDR3 reads TGTGCCTGCGGGGATGGGGGTAGACTCGGTCAGCCCCAGCATTTT. Amino acids: CACGDGGRLGQPQHF.